The present T cell receptor (beta chain) was sequenced within a study of T cells after yellow fever vaccination. Trimming shortened V by 8 bases and J by 4 bases, and 20 bases separated the two germline ends. CDR1 is MNHEY, CDR2 SVGEGT, per germline. The CDR3 is 15 amino acids. TCR cDNA, made by 5'RACE template switching, carried an added universal primer site and UMIs. TCRdb recomputed calls from the 5' RACE reads with MiXCR, one row per CDR3 protein. The table records roughly 310,000 distinct CDR3 sequences, around 4% of them present only once. A note on this clonotype: What it binds is unknown.

Study-level points and caveats: Most primary-vaccination clones recurred post-booster (around 95% CD4, 88% CD8). Abundant clonotypes (contaminants from the bulk population) could be present in FACS-sorted repertoires.

The chain couples TRBV6-2 or TRBV6-3 to TRBJ1-1; possible D gene TRBD1, 5 bases. The sequenced sample was PBMCs, obtained on the day of the yellow fever booster vaccination. The sequence was collected from a man younger than 35 who received the YFV17D yellow fever vaccine. The DNA of the CDR3 is TGTGCCAGCCTAAGCGACCTTCTGGGGGTCACTGAAGCTTTCTTT. This sequence encodes CASLSDLLGVTEAFF.